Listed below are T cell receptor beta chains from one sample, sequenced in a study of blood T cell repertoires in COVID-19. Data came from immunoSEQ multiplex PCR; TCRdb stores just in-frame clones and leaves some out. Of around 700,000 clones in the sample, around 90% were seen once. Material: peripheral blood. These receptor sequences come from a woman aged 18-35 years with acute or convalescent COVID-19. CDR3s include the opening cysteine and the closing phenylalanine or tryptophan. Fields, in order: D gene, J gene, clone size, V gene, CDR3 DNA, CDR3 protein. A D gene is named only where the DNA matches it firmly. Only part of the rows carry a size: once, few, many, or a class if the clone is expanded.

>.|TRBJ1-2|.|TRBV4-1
TGCGCCAGCTTGGACAGTTATGGCTACACCTTC
CASLDSYGYTF
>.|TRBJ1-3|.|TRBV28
TGTGCCAGCAGTTTCCATCGGCAGCGGGCGGGTGGAAACACCATATATTTT
CASSFHRQRAGGNTIYF
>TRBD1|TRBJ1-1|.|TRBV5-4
TGTGCCAGCAGCTGGACCGACAGGGAGAACACTGAAGCTTTCTTT
CASSWTDRENTEAFF
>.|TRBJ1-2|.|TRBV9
TGTGCCAGCAGCGTAACTGGGGGAGGCCGCAGCTATGGCTACACCTTC
CASSVTGGGRSYGYTF
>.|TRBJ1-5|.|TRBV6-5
TGTGCCAGCAAACTCGGAGGGAACAATCAGCCCCAGCATTTT
CASKLGGNNQPQHF
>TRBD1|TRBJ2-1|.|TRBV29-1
TGCAGCGTTGAAGGAGCCGCCGGTACAGGGGATGAGCAGTTCTTC
CSVEGAAGTGDEQFF
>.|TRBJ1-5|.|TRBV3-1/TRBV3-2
TGTGCCAGCAGCCAAGGACAGGGCAATCAGCCCCAGCATTTT
CASSQGQGNQPQHF
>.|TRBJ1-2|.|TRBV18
TGTGCCAGCTCACCACCGTCCAGGTTTCTTTATGGCTACACCTTC
CASSPPSRFLYGYTF
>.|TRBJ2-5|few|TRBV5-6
TGTGCCAGCAGCTTGGCCTCCTCAGGGAGGGAGACCCAGTACTTC
CASSLASSGRETQYF
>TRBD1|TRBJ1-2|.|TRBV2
TGTGCCAGCAGTACAGGGGGCAGGTACTATGGCTACACCTTC
CASSTGGRYYGYTF
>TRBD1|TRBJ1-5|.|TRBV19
TGTGCCAGTAGTGGTTGGACAGGGGATCAGCCCCAGCATTTT
CASSGWTGDQPQHF
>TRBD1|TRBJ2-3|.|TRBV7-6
TGTGCCAGCAGCTTAGTAACAGGGGACACAGATACGCAGTATTTT
CASSLVTGDTDTQYF
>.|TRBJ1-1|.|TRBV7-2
TGTGCCAGCAGCTTAAGTCTGAGATTGAACACTGAAGCTTTCTTT
CASSLSLRLNTEAFF
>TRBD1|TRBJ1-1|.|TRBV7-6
TGTGCCAGCAGCTTAGGAGCCCAACAGGGGGCGAAGACTGAAGCTTTCTTT
CASSLGAQQGAKTEAFF
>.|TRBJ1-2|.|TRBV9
TGTGCCAGCAGCGTAGGAGTGGGGGAGGGGTATGGCTACACCTTC
CASSVGVGEGYGYTF
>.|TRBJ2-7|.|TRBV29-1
TGCAGCGTAGAAGACACCCAGACCTACGAGCAGTACTTC
CSVEDTQTYEQYF
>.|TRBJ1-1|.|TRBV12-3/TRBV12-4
TGTGCCAGCCGTATAATGAACACTGAAGCTTTCTTT
CASRIMNTEAFF
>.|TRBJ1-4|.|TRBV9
TGTGCCAGCAGCGTGGGAGGGGCCGGGGAAAAACTGTTTTTT
CASSVGGAGEKLFF
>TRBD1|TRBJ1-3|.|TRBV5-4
TGTGCCAGCAGCTTCGGACAGGGGTCCACTGGAAACACCATATATTTT
CASSFGQGSTGNTIYF
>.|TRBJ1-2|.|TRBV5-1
TGCGCCAGCAGCTTCATCGGTGGTTATGGCTACACCTTC
CASSFIGGYGYTF
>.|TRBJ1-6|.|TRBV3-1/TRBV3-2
TGTGCCAGCAGCGCCCGGGACTTCTATAATTCACCCCTCCACTTT
CASSARDFYNSPLHF
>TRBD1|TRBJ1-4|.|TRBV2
TGTGCCAGCAGTCGGACAGGGGTTAATGAAAAACTGTTTTTT
CASSRTGVNEKLFF
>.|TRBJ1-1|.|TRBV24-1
TGTGCCACCAGTGGTGGGACTCCGAACACTGAAGCTTTCTTT
CATSGGTPNTEAFF
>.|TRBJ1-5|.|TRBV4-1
TGCGCCAGCAGCCAATACGGACAGCTGAATAGCAATCAGCCCCAGCATTTT
CASSQYGQLNSNQPQHF
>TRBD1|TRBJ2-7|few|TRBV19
TGTGCCAGTAGTGCCGGGACAGGCGATATCTACGAGCAGTACTTC
CASSAGTGDIYEQYF
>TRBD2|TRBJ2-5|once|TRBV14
TGTGCCAGCAGCCAAGATTTTAGCTCCGGGGGGAAGCTAGAGACCCAGTACTTC
CASSQDFSSGGKLETQYF
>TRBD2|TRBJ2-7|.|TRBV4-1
TGCGCCAGCAGCCAAACCGGACTAGCGGGTTCCTACGAGCAGTACTTC
CASSQTGLAGSYEQYF
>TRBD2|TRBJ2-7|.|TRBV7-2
TGTGCCAGCAGCCCGGGACTAGCGGGACCTGTCTACGAGCAGTACTTC
CASSPGLAGPVYEQYF
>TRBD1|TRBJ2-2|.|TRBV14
TGTGCCAGCAGCCAGACAGGGGAAGAATTAACCGGGGAGCTGTTTTTT
CASSQTGEELTGELFF
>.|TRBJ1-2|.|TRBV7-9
TGTGCCAGCAGCTTTCCCTCTACCTATGGCTACACCTTC
CASSFPSTYGYTF
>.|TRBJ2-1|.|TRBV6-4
TGTGCCAGCAGTGACTCCGAGTTCCCGGGCAATGAGCAGTTCTTC
CASSDSEFPGNEQFF
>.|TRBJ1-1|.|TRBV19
TGTGCCAGTAGTATGCACAGGATGAACACTGAAGCTTTCTTT
CASSMHRMNTEAFF
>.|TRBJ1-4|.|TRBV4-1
TGCGCCAGCAGCCACCAGGGTTCGAATGAAAAACTGTTTTTT
CASSHQGSNEKLFF
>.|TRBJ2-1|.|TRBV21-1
TGTGCCAGCACCAAGAGGGTGTGGGCAGGATGGGATGAGCAGTTCTTC
CASTKRVWAGWDEQFF
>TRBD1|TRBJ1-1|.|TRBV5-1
TGCGCCAGCAGCTTCGGGACAGGGTACTATGAAGCTTTCTTT
CASSFGTGYYEAFF
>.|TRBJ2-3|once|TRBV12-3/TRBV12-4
TGTGCCAGCAGTTTTATTGTAGATACGCAGTATTTT
CASSFIVDTQYF
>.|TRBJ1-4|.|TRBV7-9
TGTGCCAGCAGCTTAATTGTGAACCCCGGAGCACTGTTTTTT
CASSLIVNPGALFF
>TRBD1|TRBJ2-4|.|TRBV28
TGTGCCAGCAGTTCCGCCGGACAGGGGGGCCGTTTC
CASSSAGQGGRF
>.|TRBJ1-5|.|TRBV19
TGTGCCAGTAGTATGGAGGGGAACAATCAGCCCCAGCATTTT
CASSMEGNNQPQHF
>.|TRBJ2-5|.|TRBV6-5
TGTGCCAGCAGTTACTCTTATGTGGAGACCCAGTACTTC
CASSYSYVETQYF
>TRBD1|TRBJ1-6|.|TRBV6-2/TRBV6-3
TGTGCCAGCAGTACTACAGGGGGTACTTCACCCCTCCACTTT
CASSTTGGTSPLHF
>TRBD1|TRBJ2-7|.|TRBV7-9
TGTGCCAGCAGTAGACAGGGGGAAGAGTACTTC
CASSRQGEEYF
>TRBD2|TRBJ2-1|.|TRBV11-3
TGTGCCAGCAGCTCCACTAGCGGGGTAACGGGTGAGCAGTTCTTC
CASSSTSGVTGEQFF
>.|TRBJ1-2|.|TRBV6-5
TGTGCCAGCAGTTCCCAGGGAAGTTCTGGCTACACCTTC
CASSSQGSSGYTF
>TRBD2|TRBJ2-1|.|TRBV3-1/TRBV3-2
TGTGCCAGCAGCCAAGCTATCCTAGCGGGGGGGCGAATCGGCAATGAGCAGTTCTTC
CASSQAILAGGRIGNEQFF
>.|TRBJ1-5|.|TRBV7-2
TGTGCCAGCAGCTTAGTCAGGGGAAGAGGTGGCAATCAGCCCCAGCATTTT
CASSLVRGRGGNQPQHF
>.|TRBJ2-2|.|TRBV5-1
TGCGCCAGCAGTTCCGGACAGACCGGGGAGCTGTTTTTT
CASSSGQTGELFF
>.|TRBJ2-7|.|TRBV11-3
TGTGCCAGCAGCGAATGGGGGGAGAGCGAGCAGTACTTC
CASSEWGESEQYF
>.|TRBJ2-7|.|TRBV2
TGTGCCAGCAGCCCTGACGAGCAGTACTTC
CASSPDEQYF
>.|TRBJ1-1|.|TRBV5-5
TGTGCCAGCAGCTTGGCAGGGGCCAAGAACACTGAAGCTTTCTTT
CASSLAGAKNTEAFF
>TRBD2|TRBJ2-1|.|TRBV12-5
TGTGCTACCGGGGGGGGCGGGTCATCGACCTACAATGAGCAGTTCTTC
CATGGGGSSTYNEQFF
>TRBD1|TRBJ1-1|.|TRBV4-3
TGCGCCAGCAGCCCGGGGACAGGAGGGTTCACTGAAGCTTTCTTT
CASSPGTGGFTEAFF
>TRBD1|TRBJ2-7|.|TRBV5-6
TGTGCCAGCAGCCTGAGACAGGGTGCTGGCGAGCAGTACTTC
CASSLRQGAGEQYF
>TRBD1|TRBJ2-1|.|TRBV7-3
TGTGCCAGCAGTCCCCGACAGGGGAGACACGATGAGCAGTTCTTC
CASSPRQGRHDEQFF
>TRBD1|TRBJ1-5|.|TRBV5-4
TGTGCCAGCAGCGCAGGGACAGAAGTAAATCAGCCCCAGCATTTT
CASSAGTEVNQPQHF
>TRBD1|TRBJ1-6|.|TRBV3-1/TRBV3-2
TGTGCCAGCAGCCAAGTAATCACAGGGGGCAATTCACCCCTCCACTTT
CASSQVITGGNSPLHF
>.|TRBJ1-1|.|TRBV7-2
TGTGCCAGCAGCCCCACGGGGGGAGGGCCGAACACTGAAGCTTTCTTT
CASSPTGGGPNTEAFF